These 5 T cell receptor beta chains share one sample of origin, sequenced in a study of a mutant IDH1 vaccine in newly diagnosed glioma. No antigen has been identified for these receptors. The method was immunoSEQ multiplex PCR; TCRdb's version includes in-frame clones alone and lacks a portion of them. The sample includes tens of thousands of clones, 80% to 90% of them seen just once. Time point defined: week 5, during vaccination. Topical imiquimod accompanied each vaccine dose, which consisted of 300 ug of mutant IDH1 20-mer peptide. Sequences were derived from PBMCs, sampled from a glioma patient whose treatment included an IDH1 peptide vaccine. All receptors derive from a man aged 35-49 years with glioma.

This clone has just one count. V usage is TRBV28 and J usage is TRBJ2-4, with D perhaps matching TRBD1 or TRBD2 (5 bases each). The CDR3 length is 11 residues. Germline V gene data show CDR1 as MDHEN and CDR2 as SYDVKM. Trimming shortened V by 6 bases and J by 15 bases, and 15 bases separated the two germline ends. Here the CDR3 DNA reads TGTGCCAGCAGCCCCCGTCTGGGACGGTACTTC. Translated: CASSPRLGRYF.

V is TRBV2 and J is TRBJ2-5, with 8 bases aligning to TRBD2. CDR3 length equals 15 residues. The germline gives CDR1 SNHLY, CDR2 FYNNEI. The V gene end was trimmed by 8 bases and the J gene end by 2 bases; junction bases not matched to a gene: 10. CDR3: CASQTNSGKQETQYF. Here the CDR3 DNA reads TGTGCCAGCCAAACGAATAGCGGGAAGCAAGAGACCCAGTACTTC.

The chain carries TRBV11-2 and TRBJ2-7, with TRBD2 identical over 9 bases. Germline CDR1 reads SGHAT; CDR2 reads FQNNGV. Germline trimming cut 5 bases from V and 6 bases from J; bases unmatched to any gene: 11. The CDR3 length is 15 residues. CDR3 region: CASSPLAGVVREQYF. The DNA of the CDR3 is TGTGCCAGCAGCCCCTTAGCGGGAGTAGTGCGCGAGCAGTACTTC.

V usage is TRBV19 and J usage is TRBJ1-2; maybe TRBD1 (5 bases). With 5 bases removed from V and 2 bases from J, the gap between germline ends came to 12 bases. CDR3 length: 14 residues. Germline lookup yields CDR1 LNHDA and CDR2 SQIVND (reference sequence). As DNA, the CDR3 is TGTGCCAGTAGTTCGGGGGTTGTCAACTATGGCTACACCTTC. Amino acid sequence: CASSSGVVNYGYTF. Looking up the rest from reference TRBV19 and TRBJ1-2 gives the full variable domain: DGGITQSPKYLFRKEGQNVTLSCEQNLNHDAMYWYRQDPGQGLRLIYYSQIVNDFQKGDIAEGYSVSREKKESFPLTVTSAQKNPTAFYLCASSSGVVNYGYTFGSGTRLTVV.

This chain joins TRBV7-9 and TRBJ2-6, with 8 bases matching TRBD2. The CDR3 spans 14 residues. V lost 2 bases and J lost 11; bases outside the gene matches: 5. Germline CDR1 and CDR2: SEHNR and FQNEAQ (reference sequence). In DNA form, the CDR3 reads TGTGCCAGCAGCTTATCGGGAGGGAAAGACGTCCTGACTTTC. This encodes CASSLSGGKDVLTF.